This entry describes one T cell receptor beta chain. This specimen comes from a study of OX40 agonist ivuxolimab in advanced cancers. Study context: Patients received intravenous ivuxolimab every 2 weeks at 0.01 to 10 mg/kg.

This CDR3 has 17 amino acids. V was cut by 5 bases and J by 0 bases, with 16 bases left in between. The germline CDR1 and CDR2 sequences are PRHDT and FYEKMQ (reference sequence). Sampled blood was obtained at baseline, cycle 4 day 1, and cycle 7 day 1. The protocol was immunoSEQ multiplex PCR, while the TCRdb copy is restricted to in-frame clones and leaves out a portion. The sample carries some 50,000 clones, around 89% recorded once. The receptor's source is an adult with an advanced solid tumor such as melanoma, head and neck, liver or kidney cancer. Sequences were derived from CD4+ or CD8+ T cells sorted from blood, sampled in a trial of the OX40 agonist ivuxolimab. The chain joins TRBV13 to TRBJ2-2; D is unresolved. CDR3 sequence: CASSTYELETNTGELFF. The CDR3 DNA follows: TGTGCCAGCAGCACATACGAGCTTGAAACGAACACCGGGGAGCTGTTTTTT.